This entry features one T cell receptor beta chain sequence. The antigen remains undetermined. The sample is drawn from a study of cytomegalovirus exposure and HLA in healthy donors. Study observations and caveats: Across donors, most TCRs were seen rarely, yet some public ones were widespread. In vitro experiments confirmed that a few CMV-associated chains were specific for CMV antigens.

TCRdb's copy holds only in-frame clones and misses some; the assay was immunoSEQ multiplex PCR. The repertoire consists of over 250,000 clones, with 65% to 90% occurring once and the leading ten covering around 1%. Trimming shortened V by 2 bases and J by 0 bases, and 9 bases separated the two germline ends. The CDR3 totals 15 residues. Germline V gene data show CDR1 as MNHNY and CDR2 as SVGAGI (reference sequence). Specimen: PBMCs. The TCR comes from a woman aged 18-29 years in good health and CMV-seronegative. V usage is TRBV6-6 and J usage is TRBJ2-3; the D gene is possibly TRBD2 (6 bases). The CDR3 DNA sequence: TGTGCCAGCAGTTACGGACTACTTAGCACAGATACGCAGTATTTT. Protein: CASSYGLLSTDTQYF.